This entry features one T cell receptor beta chain sequence. The data originate from a study of T cell responses to AZD1222 COVID-19 vaccine. Assay: immunoSEQ multiplex PCR; the TCRdb copy retains only in-frame clones and omits some. This sample yields tens of thousands of clones, of which 70% to 90% are seen a single time; about 20% belongs to the top ten. Germline values: CDR1 ENHRY, CDR2 SYGVKD. The CDR3 consists of 16 residues. J was trimmed by 7 bases and V by 0 bases; bases with no gene match: 5. The sample was peripheral blood, taken on day 0 of AZD1222 vaccination. This TCR was sampled from an adult in good health. V is TRBV10-3 and J is TRBJ1-5; 11 nucleotides match TRBD1. DNA of the CDR3: TGTGCCATCAGTGAGTCGGGACAGGGGGTGAGACAGCCCCAGCATTTT. Encoded protein: CAISESGQGVRQPQHF.